This TCR beta chain derives from a study of CD8 T cells in Susac syndrome. cDNA came from approximately 0.5 to 1 ug RNA primed by random hexamers. A multiplex approach, immunoSEQ multiplex PCR, amplified TCR beta CDR3 across 54 Vbeta and 13 Jbeta. TCRdb recomputed calls from the immunoSEQ multiplex PCR reads with MiXCR, one row per CDR3 protein. The sample carries 160,000 or so distinct CDR3 sequences, roughly 95% recorded once. CDR3 length: 17 residues. The V segment lost 4 bases and the J segment 1 base; nucleotides outside the gene matches: 11. Germline V gene sequence: CDR1 MNHEY, CDR2 SMNVEV (reference sequence). Negative isolation was used for CD8+ and CD4+ T cells and FACS enrichment for TEMRA cells.

This clonotype originated in a human donor with multiple sclerosis. The chain uses TRBV27 and TRBJ2-5, with 8 bases aligning to TRBD2. Sequencing was done on a sample of CD4+ T cells from PBMCs. This chain's CDR3 is CASSSLSAGGLQETQYF. The CDR3 bases are TGTGCCAGCAGTTCCTTATCGGCGGGAGGTCTCCAAGAGACCCAGTACTTC.